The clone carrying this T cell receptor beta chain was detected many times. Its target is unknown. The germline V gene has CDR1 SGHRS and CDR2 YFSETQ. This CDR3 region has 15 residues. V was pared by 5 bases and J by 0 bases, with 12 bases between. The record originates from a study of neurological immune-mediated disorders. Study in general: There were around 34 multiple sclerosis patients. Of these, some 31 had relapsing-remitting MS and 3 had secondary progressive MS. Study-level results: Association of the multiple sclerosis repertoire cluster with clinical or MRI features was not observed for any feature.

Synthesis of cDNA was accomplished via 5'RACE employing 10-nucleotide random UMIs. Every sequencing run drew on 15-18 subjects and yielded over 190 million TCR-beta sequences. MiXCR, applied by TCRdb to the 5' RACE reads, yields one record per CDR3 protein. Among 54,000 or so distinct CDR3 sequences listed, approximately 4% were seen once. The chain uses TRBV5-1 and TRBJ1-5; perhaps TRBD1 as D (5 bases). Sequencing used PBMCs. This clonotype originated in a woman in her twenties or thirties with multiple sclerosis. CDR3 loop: CASRLLGDSNQPQHF. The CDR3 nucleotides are TGCGCCAGCAGGTTGTTGGGGGATAGCAATCAGCCCCAGCATTTT.